This paragraph covers one T cell receptor (beta chain) sequence. This clonotype was seen a few times. No antigen is known for it. Per-nucleotide qualities are absent, and no much larger clonotype sits a single base away. Expansion of CD8+CD57+ cells had been shown by flow cytometry in the patients chosen for sequencing. Every patient had severe acquired aplastic anemia, diagnosed using the International Study of Aplastic Anemia and Agranulocytosis and Camitta criteria. Patients had received no therapy at the time of blood sampling. In this study, sorted CD4+ and CD8+ T cells from the blood of healthy subjects and of severe aplastic anemia patients had their TCR repertoires deep-sequenced. Patients were enrolled in the USA under clinicaltrials.gov protocols 00001620, 01623167, 00001397, 00071045, 00081523 and 00961064. Ficoll-Paque density gradient centrifugation was used to isolate peripheral blood mononuclear cells. Before DNA was extracted, CD4+ and CD8+ T cells were sorted using either FACS or magnetic beads.

Profiling of TCR beta VDJ combinations and CDR3 sequences used genomic DNA as the template. An Illumina HiSeq 2000 was the platform used for TCR repertoire sequencing. Turning to the authors' computational methods: Repertoires were assessed using TRBV/TRBJ rearrangement plots, CDR3 size and DJ length profiles, and Simpson's diversity index. The most abundant DNA sequence in the deep sequencing data was defined as the immunodominant clone. CDR3 amino acid sequences were checked for sharing between subjects and were compared against published repertoires and the VDJdb database. TCRdb ran its own pipeline on the public reads, namely fastp trimming at Q25 and MiXCR clone calling, and kept in-frame beta chains. All rows with the same CDR3 protein become a single entry with the most common DNA and genes. These V and J calls are TCRdb output, not the study's own analysis. For this sample the table gives around 80,000 distinct CDR3 sequences, of which around 70% were detected only once. The top ten hold roughly 80% of the sample.

As encoded in the germline V gene, CDR1 is KGHDR while CDR2 is SFDVKD. The CDR3 holds 13 amino acids from the cysteine to the phenylalanine. Only the CDR3 part of the read is kept: 39 bases, read in frame from the first base. V is shortened by 5 bases, J by 1 base, and the region joining them spans 6 bases. The data derive from a study of CD8+CD57+ T cells in acquired aplastic anemia (dated by TCRdb to between 2018 and 2020). As for the study more broadly: A mean of approximately 3 ug of DNA, ranging from about 0.2 to 27.4 ug, was extracted from sorted CD4+ and CD8+ cells. CD8+CD57+ expansion was defined as frequency above the mean frequency observed in healthy subjects. What the study reported, not specific to this receptor: Although roughly 29 CD8+ CDR3 sequences were shared by patients and controls, these sequences appeared highly expressed in patients and within the immunodominant clones of patients. CD8+ Simpson's diversity did not differ significantly between patients and healthy controls (P=0.060).

The sequence was collected from a human donor with aplastic anemia. The chain uses TRBV24-1 and TRBJ2-3; the D gene is unclear. The source material was sorted CD4+, CD8+, or CD8+CD57+ T cells (not recorded which) from PBMCs. CDR3 sequence: CATSATGTDTQYF. In nucleotides, the sequence is TGTGCCACCAGTGCTACAGGCACAGATACGCAGTATTTT.